This TCR beta chain was identified in a study of regulatory T cells in long-lasting Graves disease. With 8 bases clipped from V and 2 bases from J, the junction kept 7 bases outside the gene matches. This CDR3 comprises 14 residues. CDR1 and CDR2 from the germline V gene are SGHTA and FQGNSA. Described time point: newly diagnosed GD, antithyroid drugs for less than 3 months. The TCR library was made from RNA that had been extracted from PBMCs in TRIzol. This clonotype was picked up many times. Both iRepertoire HTBI primers and Arm-PCR of CDR3 regions were used to build the TCR beta libraries. TCRdb re-called the multiplex PCR reads with MiXCR, one entry per CDR3 protein. The sample shows around 450,000 distinct CDR3 sequences, approximately 16% of them seen only once. This sample was shared with a second study, whose subject was T cells in Graves' hyperthyroidism and ophthalmopathy. Per that paper: A set of HTBI primers served as the primers for a first-round RT-PCR of the TCR CDR3. Ophthalmopathy, as predicted by the model, came a median 6.5 months after the prediction.

The receptor's source is a woman between 35 and 50 years old with Graves disease. The genes are TRBV7-2 and TRBJ1-1; 8 nucleotides match TRBD1. This sample comprised peripheral blood mononuclear cells (PBMCs), obtained at new diagnosis, from a patient treated with antithyroid drugs. In DNA form, the CDR3 reads TGTGCCAGCTCTCCGGGACAGGTTAACACTGAAGCTTTCTTT. This gives the protein CASSPGQVNTEAFF. The whole variable domain, filled in from reference TRBV7-2 and TRBJ1-1, reads GAGVSQSPSNKVTEKGKDVELRCDPISGHTALYWYRQSLGQGLEFLIYFQGNSAPDKSGLPSDRFSAERTGGSVSTLTIQRTQQEDSAVYLCASSPGQVNTEAFFGQGTRLTVV.